This TCR beta chain was sequenced in a study of PD-L1 blockade in urothelial cancer. Using immunoSEQ multiplex PCR, the repertoire was profiled, and TCRdb retains in-frame clones only, with some absent. The sample lists about 76,000 clones; 85% to 90% were seen once. The time point: pretreatment peripheral blood. Disease in patients was locally advanced or metastatic urothelial carcinoma. There are 12 residues in the CDR3. The V and J ends lost 6 bases and 6 bases respectively, with 12 bases between them. Germline CDR1 and CDR2: MNHEY and SVGAGI. The sequencing used PBMCs, collected around atezolizumab (anti-PD-L1) treatment. The chain carries TRBV6-5 and TRBJ2-7; maybe TRBD1 (5 bases). The TCR originated in a man aged 70-80 years with urothelial cancer. CDR3 DNA: TGTGCCAGCAGCCGCTTAGGGGCCGAGCAGTACTTC. Its translation is CASSRLGAEQYF.